This entry lists 11 T cell receptor beta chains sequenced from one sample in a study of cytomegalovirus exposure and HLA in healthy donors (dated by TCRdb to the late 2010s). Library construction relied on the immunoSEQ multiplex PCR assay. Here the immuneACCESS table is served through TCRdb, limited to in-frame sequences with V and J called. Missing clones are a known gap in these copies; in checked studies unresolved V genes cover under half, and the rest lacks a known reason. A total of roughly 100,000 clones appear in this sample, 88% of them only once. The top ten hold about 1.8% of the sample. The sample was PBMCs. Receptors were obtained from a woman younger than 30 in good health and CMV-seropositive.

This clone was counted only a few times. The gene calls are TRBV28 and TRBJ1-2; TRBD1 aligns across 7 bases. Germline assignment: CDR1 MDHEN and CDR2 SYDVKM. The CDR3 totals 16 residues. With V trimmed by 4 bases and J by 3 bases, 11 bases remained unmatched. Written as DNA, the CDR3 is TGTGCCAGCAGTTCCACGAACCCCGGGACAGACTATGGCTACACCTTC. Translation gives CASSSTNPGTDYGYTF.

The rearrangement joins TRBV7-2 to TRBJ2-5; maybe TRBD2 (5 bases). Per the germline V gene, CDR1 is SGHTA and CDR2 is FQGNSA. The CDR3 is 15 residues long. Trimming cost V 4 bases and J 5 bases, with 17 bases left between them. The CDR3 sequence is CASSSKGRGGETQYF. The CDR3 bases are TGTGCCAGCAGCTCCAAGGGTAGAGGCGGGGAGACCCAGTACTTC.

This clone was counted a single time. The CDR3 loop is CASSLRGWGEGNQPQHF. For the CDR3, the DNA is TGTGCCAGCAGCTTACGTGGTTGGGGAGAAGGCAATCAGCCCCAGCATTTT. The chain joins TRBV7-9 to TRBJ1-5; D call uncertain. CDR3 length equals 17 residues. CDR1 is SEHNR and CDR2 is FQNEAQ in the germline V gene (reference sequence). The germline V and J ends were trimmed by 2 bases and 2 bases, with 16 bases remaining between them.

The rearrangement uses TRBV6-1 and TRBJ2-5; D is unresolved. This CDR3 is 13 amino acids long. Germline loops: CDR1 MNHNS, CDR2 SASEGT. V was cut by 5 bases and J by 2 bases, with 9 bases left in between. The CDR3, as DNA: TGTGCCAGCAGTACGGAACAGCAAGAGACCCAGTACTTC. This gives the protein CASSTEQQETQYF.

The chain is built from TRBV28 and TRBJ2-2; 12 nucleotides agree with TRBD2. The CDR3 runs 16 residues. The V gene's germline CDR1 is MDHEN and CDR2 SYDVKM. V lost 5 bases to trimming and J lost 1 base; unmatched junction nucleotides: 2. In DNA form, the CDR3 reads TGTGCCAGCAGTAAGGGACTAGCGGGGAACACCGGGGAGCTGTTTTTT. Protein product: CASSKGLAGNTGELFF.

The chain employs TRBV7-8 and TRBJ1-5; weak D call: TRBD1 (5 bases). Germline V CDR1 and CDR2: SGHVS, FQNEAQ. Deletions cut 1 base from V and 0 bases from J, with 7 bases between. This CDR3 contains 15 residues. This CDR3 is CASSLEGNSNQPQHF. The CDR3, as DNA: TGTGCCAGCAGCTTAGAGGGGAATAGCAATCAGCCCCAGCATTTT.

This clone appeared a few times. This chain uses TRBV7-2 with TRBJ1-2, with 9 bases fitting TRBD1. V trimming: 6 bases; J trimming: 4 bases; junction bases outside the gene matches: 6. The CDR3 loop spans 14 amino acids. Germline V gene lookup returns CDR1 SGHTA and CDR2 FQGNSA. As DNA, the CDR3 is TGTGCCAGCAGGGCCCCGGGACAGGGCTATGGCTACACCTTC. Amino acids: CASRAPGQGYGYTF.

The V and J genes are TRBV4-3 and TRBJ2-2; 7 bases agree with TRBD1. V shed 1 base, J shed 4 bases, and the junction held 3 bases outside the gene matches. The V gene's germline CDR1 is LGHNA and CDR2 YSLEER. This CDR3 contains 15 residues. The CDR3 here is CASSQAGGGTGELFF. The CDR3 nucleotides are TGCGCCAGCAGCCAAGCAGGGGGTGGCACCGGGGAGCTGTTTTTT.

The chain recombines TRBV20-1 with TRBJ1-2; 9 bases are shared with TRBD1. This CDR3 is built from 11 residues. Germline CDR1 and CDR2: DFQATT and SNEGSKA (reference sequence). Here the CDR3 DNA reads TGCACCTCCGGGACAGGGTATGGCTACACCTTC. Protein product: CTSGTGYGYTF.

This clone was picked up a small number of times. This chain joins TRBV28 and TRBJ1-3, with a tentative D call TRBD1 (6 bases). Looked up from germline, CDR1 is MDHEN and CDR2 is SYDVKM. Trimming removed 3 bases at V and 4 bases at J, with 10 bases between. The CDR3 covers 14 residues. CDR3 sequence reads: CASSFHGGGNTIYF. The CDR3, as DNA: TGTGCCAGCAGTTTCCATGGGGGCGGAAACACCATATATTTT.

The J gene is TRBJ2-2, the V gene TRBV6-5, with 7 nucleotides matching TRBD2. CDR1 is MNHEY and CDR2 is SVGAGI in the germline V gene. After removal of 0 bases from V and 1 base from J, the junction contained 2 bases not matched to a gene. The CDR3 spans 16 residues. CDR3 sequence (DNA): TGTGCCAGCAGTTACTCGAGCGGGATGAACACCGGGGAGCTGTTTTTT. The encoded protein is CASSYSSGMNTGELFF.